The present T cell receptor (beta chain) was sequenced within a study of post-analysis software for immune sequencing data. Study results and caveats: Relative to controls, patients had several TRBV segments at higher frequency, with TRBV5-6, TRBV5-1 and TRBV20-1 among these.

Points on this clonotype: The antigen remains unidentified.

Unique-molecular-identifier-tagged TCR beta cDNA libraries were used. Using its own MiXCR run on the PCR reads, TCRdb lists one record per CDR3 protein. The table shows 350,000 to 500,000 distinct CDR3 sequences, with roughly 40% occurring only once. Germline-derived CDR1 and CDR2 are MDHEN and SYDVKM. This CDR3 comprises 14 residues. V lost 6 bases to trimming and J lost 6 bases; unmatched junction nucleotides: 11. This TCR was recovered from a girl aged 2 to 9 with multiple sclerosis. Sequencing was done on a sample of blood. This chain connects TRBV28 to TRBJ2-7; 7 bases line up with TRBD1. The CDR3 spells CASRMTGSRLEQYF. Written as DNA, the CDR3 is TGTGCCAGCAGGATGACAGGGTCACGGCTCGAGCAGTACTTC. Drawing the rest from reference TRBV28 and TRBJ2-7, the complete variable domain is DVKVTQSSRYLVKRTGEKVFLECVQDMDHENMFWYRQDPGLGLRLIYFSYDVKMKEKGDIPEGYSVSREKKERFSLILESASTNQTSMYLCASRMTGSRLEQYFGPGTRLTVT.